The rows below give T cell receptor beta chains drawn from one sample of a study of T cell changes during pregnancy in multiple sclerosis. Profiling relied on immunoSEQ multiplex PCR, and the TCRdb table lists in-frame clones only, not all of them. In the table there are around 84,000 clones, about 94% of which are singletons. The material was peripheral blood, obtained in the second trimester of pregnancy. All receptors derive from a female donor in good health, enrolled as a control in a pregnancy study. Both conserved end residues are trimmed from each CDR3. Size tells how often a clone was seen (once, few, many) or the class of an expanded clone, and some rows leave it out.

v_call clone_size cdr3_aa
TRBV7-2 . ASSLGPGTRELF
TRBV7-2 . ASSVLAGLGNEQF
TRBV7-2 . ASSLGSLEQF
TRBV27 . ASRIAGRKETQY
TRBV5-1 once ASSLGLAGRSSYNEQF
TRBV5-5 . ASSYSDRVVNQPQH
TRBV6-1 . ASSTWTSGGYEQY
TRBV21-1 . ASSKGAPSGKYNEQF
TRBV4-1 . ASSQSYEGAGSYEQY
TRBV28 . ATRRTGTAGELF
TRBV6-5 . ASSPTVYSNQPQH
TRBV11-2 . ASRRQGAGELF
TRBV27 . ASRNSGSSDTQY
TRBV5-6 . ASSLDRGYYGYT
TRBV28 . ASSFSESNTEAF
TRBV28 . ASSGADTQY
TRBV27 . ASSSEGRSTDTQY
TRBV5-1 . ASSLVGSSYNEQF
TRBV21-1 . ASSNWAESSYEQY
TRBV5-6 . ASSLAGTHSYEQY
TRBV6-5 . ASRSGPSPTYTQY
TRBV27 . ASSLQGRGDEKLF
TRBV9 . ASSVSGVMGELF
TRBV4-2 . ASSDLSGGRRTGELF
TRBV19 . ASIGGLANEQF
TRBV28 . AGGGWGNTEAF
TRBV27 . ASSPLGQGSDEQY
TRBV9 . ASSVHLGRGCQPQH
TRBV30 . AWSAQGNYGYT
TRBV5-6 . ASSQSLDTNSYEQY
TRBV4-1 . ASSQVLEFVQY
TRBV6-6 . ASSLVSYNEQF
TRBV11-2 few ASSSILGPGMETQY
TRBV2 . ATSAEGGDGYT
TRBV18 . ASSPSLAGEETQY
TRBV2 . ASGYRANTEAF
TRBV7-2 . ASSLVRGQGDTEAF
TRBV5-1 . ASSLFFPGPDTQY
TRBV28 once ASSSQVSYEQY
TRBV5-6 . ASSLVQNYGYT
TRBV5-5 . ASSFIEPGDTQY
TRBV2 . ASSRRDYSYEQY
TRBV5-1 . ASSLQGRGLINF
TRBV5-1 . ASSLAPEETQY
TRBV4-1 . ASSPKAWDTIGNEQF
TRBV6-4 . ASSDPGGATQF
TRBV5-1 . ASSLALLAGFSTDTQY
TRBV7-7 . ASSLAGGRAPETQY
TRBV28 . ASSLQPTGPYGYT
TRBV5-1 . ASSLAAGGTEAF